This T cell receptor (beta chain) was recorded in a study of T-cell memory formation after mild COVID-19. General study findings and limits: Largely, contracting CD4+ clones fell within CM and EM, and contracting CD8+ clones within EMRA. A subset of responding clones appeared in pre-infection memory, suggesting cross-reactive memory joined.

The CDR3 totals 14 residues. Germline loops: CDR1 MNHEY, CDR2 SVGEGT. The trim removed 6 bases at V and 7 bases at J, leaving 8 bases unmatched. Concerning this clonotype: The antigen remains unidentified.

MiXCR, applied by TCRdb to the 5' RACE reads, yields one record per CDR3 protein. The table shows roughly 130,000 distinct CDR3 sequences, with more than 15% occurring only once. This clonotype was obtained from an adult woman who had mild COVID-19 (a few samples of this study predate the infection). Cell type and time point are not known. Sequenced sample: PBMCs or a T cell subset sorted from them (not recorded which). The chain couples TRBV6-2 or TRBV6-3 to TRBJ2-1; 8 nucleotides agree with TRBD1. CDR3 DNA: TGTGCCAGCAGCTGGGACAGGCTAAGGAATGAGCAGTTCTTC. Protein product: CASSWDRLRNEQFF.